This record looks at one T cell receptor beta chain sequence and its context. TCRdb keeps only in-frame clones here, not all; method: immunoSEQ multiplex PCR. The repertoire holds 30,000 to 40,000 clones, 80% to 85% seen once, with about 4% in the top ten. These data are taken from a study of graft-versus-host responses after intestinal transplantation. The CDR3 extends over 12 amino acids. Germline lookup yields CDR1 MNHEY and CDR2 SVGAGI. V dropped 5 bases and J dropped 4 bases, with 9 bases sitting between them. The sample consisted of PBMCs, taken around 1,000 days after transplant. The source of this sequence is a human patient who received an intestinal transplant, so some T cells may come from the graft donor. V gene TRBV6-5 combines with J gene TRBJ2-7, with D possibly being TRBD2 (6 bases). The CDR3 DNA reads TGTGCCAGCAGTAAAGGACTATACGAGCAGTACTTC. Translation: CASSKGLYEQYF.